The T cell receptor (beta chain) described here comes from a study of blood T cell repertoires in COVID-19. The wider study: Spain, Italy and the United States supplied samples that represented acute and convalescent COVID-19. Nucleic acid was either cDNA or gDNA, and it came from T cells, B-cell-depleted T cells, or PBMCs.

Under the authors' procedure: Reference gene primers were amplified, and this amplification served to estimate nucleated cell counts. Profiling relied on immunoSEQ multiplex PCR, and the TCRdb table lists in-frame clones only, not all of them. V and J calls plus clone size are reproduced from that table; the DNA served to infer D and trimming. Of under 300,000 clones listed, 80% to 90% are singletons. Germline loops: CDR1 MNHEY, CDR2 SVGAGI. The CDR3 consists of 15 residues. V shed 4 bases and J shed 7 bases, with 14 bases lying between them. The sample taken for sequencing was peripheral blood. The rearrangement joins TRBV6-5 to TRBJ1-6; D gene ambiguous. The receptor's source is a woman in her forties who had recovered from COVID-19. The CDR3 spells CASSSLGQANSPLHF. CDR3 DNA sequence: TGTGCCAGCAGTTCTCTAGGCCAAGCGAATTCACCCCTCCACTTT.